The TCR beta chain described here comes from a study of a mutant IDH1 vaccine in newly diagnosed glioma. Study as a whole: Patients began vaccination 4-6 weeks after radiotherapy alone, or with temozolomide cycles. There were 62.5% males and around 38% females among treated patients, whose mean age was about 41 years. It was radiotherapy, temozolomide, or both that patients received previously, with most receiving both.

Method: immunoSEQ multiplex PCR; TCRdb's copy keeps in-frame clones and lacks some. The sample includes about 26,000 clones, roughly 80% of them seen just once. Specified time point: week 5, during vaccination. The study gave 300 ug of mutant IDH1 20-mer peptide per vaccine dose, with topical imiquimod. V shed 6 bases and J 3 bases; nucleotides not matched to a gene: 7. Germline V gene sequence: CDR1 WNHNN, CDR2 SYGVQD (reference sequence). The CDR3 sequence is 14 residues long. Details on this clone: Its specificity is unknown.

The sequencing used PBMCs, collected from a glioma patient whose treatment included an IDH1 peptide vaccine. The source of this sequence is a man aged 35-49 years with glioma. Some clones in this sample may be carry-over from other donors' samples. The chain combines TRBV10-1 with TRBJ2-7; 8 bases are a match to TRBD1. The CDR3 here is CASSLAGQGYEQYF. CDR3 coding DNA: TGCGCCAGCAGCCTAGCCGGACAGGGCTACGAGCAGTACTTC.